These T cell receptor beta chains were read from a single sample in a study of T-cell memory formation after mild COVID-19. One entry per CDR3 protein, called by TCRdb with MiXCR from the 5' RACE reads. The sample lists around 340,000 distinct CDR3 sequences; approximately 12% were seen once. The sample consisted of PBMCs or a T cell subset sorted from them (not recorded which). The receptors come from a man aged 18 to 35 who had mild COVID-19 (a few samples of this study predate the infection). Cell type and time point are not known. Each CDR3 is given with its conserved first and last residue. A D gene is named only where the DNA matches it firmly. The listing skips clone size in some rows; elsewhere it reads once, few, many or a size class.

j_gene,len,d_gene,v_gene,abundance,CDR3aa,CDR3nt
TRBJ2-4,18,NA,TRBV7-9,NA,CASSLSSVGLALKNIQYF,TGTGCCAGCAGCTTAAGTTCGGTCGGGCTAGCCTTGAAAAACATTCAGTACTTC
TRBJ2-5,13,NA,TRBV6-6,NA,CASSYWTEETQYF,TGTGCCAGCAGTTACTGGACAGAAGAGACCCAGTACTTC
TRBJ1-6,17,NA,TRBV6-5,few,CASSYSGGVSYNSPLHF,TGTGCCAGCAGTTACTCGGGGGGGGTATCCTATAATTCACCCCTCCACTTT
TRBJ2-7,14,TRBD2,TRBV10-2,NA,CASSNSGGAYEQYF,TGCGCCAGCAGTAATAGCGGGGGGGCTTACGAGCAGTACTTC
TRBJ2-7,12,NA,TRBV5-1,few,CASSRDFYEQYF,TGCGCCAGCAGCCGGGACTTCTACGAGCAGTACTTC
TRBJ2-1,14,TRBD2,TRBV7-9,few,CASSWDYASPKQFF,TGTGCCAGCAGCTGGGACTATGCCAGTCCAAAGCAGTTCTTC
TRBJ2-3,14,TRBD2,TRBV7-9,many,CASKRGAHTDTQYF,TGTGCCAGCAAGCGGGGGGCCCACACAGATACGCAGTATTTT
TRBJ2-7,14,TRBD2,TRBV5-1,many,CASSLRTRYDEQYF,TGCGCCAGCAGCTTGAGGACTAGGTATGACGAGCAGTACTTC
TRBJ1-2,14,NA,TRBV2,NA,CASSDILANYGYTF,TGTGCCAGCAGTGACATTCTAGCTAACTATGGCTACACCTTC
TRBJ1-1,14,TRBD1,TRBV5-1,many,CASSPTGANTEAFF,TGCGCCAGCAGCCCGACAGGGGCGAACACTGAAGCTTTCTTT
TRBJ2-7,13,NA,TRBV7-2,NA,CASSLGVRDEQYF,TGTGCCAGCAGCTTAGGGGTCAGGGACGAGCAGTACTTC
TRBJ2-3,19,TRBD2,TRBV4-3,few,CASSQDSAWGTRNTDTQYF,TGCGCCAGCAGCCAAGATTCAGCGTGGGGGACTAGGAATACAGATACGCAGTATTTT
TRBJ2-3,15,TRBD1,TRBV9,NA,CASSVAGQGPDTQYF,TGTGCCAGCAGCGTAGCAGGACAGGGACCAGATACGCAGTATTTT
TRBJ2-2,16,TRBD2,TRBV12-3/TRBV12-4,many,CASSSRLAGNTGELFF,TGTGCCAGCAGTTCCCGACTAGCGGGGAACACCGGGGAGCTGTTTTTT
TRBJ1-6,15,TRBD1,TRBV7-3,few,CASSLRQGSGSPLHF,TGTGCCAGCAGCCTAAGACAGGGGAGTGGCTCACCCCTCCACTTT
TRBJ2-1,12,NA,TRBV2,many,CAKGGGAEEQFF,TGTGCAAAGGGAGGGGGGGCCGAAGAGCAGTTCTTC
TRBJ2-3,15,NA,TRBV18,NA,CASSPPVVSTDTQYF,TGTGCCAGCTCACCACCGGTCGTTTCCACAGATACGCAGTATTTT
TRBJ2-3,11,NA,TRBV2,few,CASTRGATQYF,TGTGCCAGCACCAGGGGTGCTACGCAGTATTTT
TRBJ1-5,14,NA,TRBV2,NA,CASSVERTNQPQHF,TGTGCCAGCAGTGTGGAACGGACGAATCAGCCCCAGCATTTT
TRBJ2-3,15,TRBD2,TRBV7-2,NA,CASSRQGLAPDTQYF,TGTGCCAGCAGCCGCCAAGGACTAGCACCCGATACGCAGTATTTT
TRBJ2-7,14,NA,TRBV14,few,CASSPWTASYEQYF,TGTGCCAGCAGCCCTTGGACAGCCTCCTACGAGCAGTACTTC
TRBJ2-3,14,TRBD2,TRBV7-2,NA,CASTIGLEADTQYF,TGTGCCAGCACCATCGGACTAGAAGCAGATACGCAGTATTTT
TRBJ2-5,14,NA,TRBV7-2,NA,CASSGPPIQETQYF,TGTGCCAGCAGCGGTCCCCCGATCCAAGAGACCCAGTACTTC
TRBJ2-5,14,TRBD1,TRBV12-5,few,CASGARTGIETQYF,TGTGCTAGTGGTGCCAGGACAGGAATAGAGACCCAGTACTTC
TRBJ2-3,14,NA,TRBV5-6,few,CASSHGRAPDTQYF,TGTGCCAGCAGCCACGGAAGAGCCCCAGATACGCAGTATTTT
TRBJ1-3,13,NA,TRBV29-1,few,CSVVVFSGNTIYF,TGCAGCGTTGTTGTCTTCTCTGGAAACACCATATATTTT
TRBJ2-2,14,NA,TRBV29-1,once,CSVEPGSDTGELFF,TGCAGCGTTGAGCCGGGGAGTGACACCGGGGAGCTGTTTTTT
TRBJ1-6,15,NA,TRBV7-2,few,CASSLAWTDNSPLHF,TGTGCCAGCAGCTTAGCATGGACAGATAATTCACCCCTCCACTTT
TRBJ1-6,14,NA,TRBV5-1,many,CASSLGQPNSPLHF,TGCGCCAGCAGCTTGGGACAGCCCAATTCACCCCTCCACTTT